This TCR beta chain came from a study of blood T cells in healthy people across ages (dated by TCRdb to about 2015). Regarding the study in general: In model experiments, template switching captured roughly one uniquely barcoded TCR beta cDNA molecule for every two T cells. To avoid experimental bias, donors of different ages were randomly spread across the sequencing lanes. Using deep sequencing normalized with unique cDNA molecular identifiers, the study measured how TCR beta repertoire diversity changes with age. Two additional independent replicas of 1 million unique cDNA reads from the same blood draw were analyzed for two donors (one aged 18 to 30 and one aged 80 or older). The donors were divided into four age groups: young (average around 16 years), middle-aged (about 40), aged (approximately 62) and long-lived (around 80).

Trimming at the junction amounts to 0 bases on V and 0 bases on J, and the germline ends lie 18 bases apart. Inclusive of the bounding cysteine and phenylalanine, the CDR3 is 18 residues long. Only the CDR3 portion is preserved as DNA: 54 bases, with reading frame beginning at the first base. According to the germline V gene, CDR1 reads SGHDN and CDR2 reads FVKESK. What the authors observed across the whole study: Total diversity estimates from one million sequenced T cells were considered lower bounds and underestimates. There was a strong correlation between observed TCR beta diversity and the percentage of naive T cells measured by flow cytometry. Observed TCR beta diversity per million T cells fell roughly linearly with age, and a significant reduction was already apparent by age around 40. Conclusive comparison of naive and antigen-experienced compartments was prevented by the profiling of bulk unsorted PBMCs. Compared with the aged group, the long-lived group had more naive CD4+ T cells, fewer expanded clones and increased TCR diversity, suggesting age selection. Donor CMV infection status was unknown, potentially confounding age-related changes in expanded clonotypes.

This clonotype was observed a few times. The antigen it binds to is not known. The input lacks base qualities; no much larger clone sits a single base away. Receptor amplification or capture employed 5' RACE. Sequencing relied on an Illumina HiSeq 2500. A second about 7 to 12 cycle PCR used a sample-barcoded 5' primer and a J-beta primer mix. A template-switch 5' adaptor carrying 12 random nucleotides introduced a unique molecular identifier onto each TCR beta cDNA molecule. At least 2.5 million CDR3-containing paired-end reads were obtained from each sample. All of the RNA was converted into first-strand cDNA using the Mint cDNA synthesis kit, with a TRBC-specific oligonucleotide serving as the primer. Following uracil-DNA glycosylase treatment, all cDNA underwent a first 18-cycle PCR with the universal primers M1SS and BC2_uni_R. From the authors' description of their analysis: For normalization, 1 million high-quality reads were randomly selected from each sample, with every read carrying a distinct molecular identifier. Reads sharing molecular identifiers were discarded rather than binned into consensus sequences. MiTCR, with a Q25 quality threshold and the strictest error-elimination algorithm, was used for CDR3 identification, clonotype clustering and error correction. A nonparametric unseen species model with Euler transformation was used to estimate lower-bound total TCR beta diversity. TCRdb redid the processing of the public reads, applying fastp at Q25 and MiXCR, and retained in-frame beta chains. Merged by CDR3 protein, the rows form single entries marked with the most common genes and DNA. These V and J calls are TCRdb output, not the study's own analysis. The sample has roughly 930,000 distinct CDR3 sequences on record, around 48% of them singletons. Roughly 12% of the sample goes to the ten largest clones.

The approximately 40 donors, aged about 6 to 100 years, were systemically healthy Caucasian individuals from Russia. Each donor gave ten milliliters of peripheral blood, collected into EDTA-treated Vacutainer tubes. Ficoll-Paque density-gradient centrifugation was used to isolate PBMCs, with at least 6 million obtained per sample. Total RNA, at least 6 micrograms per sample, was extracted from PBMCs with Trizol reagent. For every donor, flow cytometry on a PBMC aliquot measured the percentage of naive CD45RAhigh/CD27high T cells. Sequenced input: blood. Rearrangement joined TRBV14 to TRBJ2-7; no D segment can be confidently identified. The sequence came from a man aged 30-40 years in good health. The DNA reads TGTGCCAGCAGCCAAGACCCCCCTTTGTGGACCCGCTCCTACGAGCAGTACTTC. It translates to CASSQDPPLWTRSYEQYF.